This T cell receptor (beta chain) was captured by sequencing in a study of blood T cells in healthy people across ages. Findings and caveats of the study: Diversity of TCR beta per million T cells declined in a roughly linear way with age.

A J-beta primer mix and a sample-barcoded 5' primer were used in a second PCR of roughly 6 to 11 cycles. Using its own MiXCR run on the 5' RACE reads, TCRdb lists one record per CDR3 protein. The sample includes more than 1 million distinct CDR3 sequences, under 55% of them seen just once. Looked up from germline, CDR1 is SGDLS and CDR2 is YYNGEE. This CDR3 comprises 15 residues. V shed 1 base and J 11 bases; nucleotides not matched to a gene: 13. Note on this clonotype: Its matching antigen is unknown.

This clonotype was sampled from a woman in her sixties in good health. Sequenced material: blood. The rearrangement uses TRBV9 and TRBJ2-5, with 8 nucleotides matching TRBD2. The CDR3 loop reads CASSVYPGGGNEQYF. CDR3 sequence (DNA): TGTGCCAGCAGCGTATACCCGGGAGGGGGGAATGAGCAGTACTTC.